Presented here are 5 T cell receptor beta chains from one specimen sequenced in a study of blood T cell repertoires in COVID-19. TCRdb keeps only in-frame clones here, not all; method: immunoSEQ multiplex PCR. The table includes 300,000 to 350,000 clones, 90% detected once. The sample comprised peripheral blood. The receptors originated from a woman between 25 and 40 years old with COVID-19, enrolled during active disease.

The chain has TRBV4-1 and TRBJ1-1; 9 bases align to TRBD1. Germline V CDR1 and CDR2: MGHRA, YSYEKL. V gave up 3 bases and J gave up 3 bases; unmatched junction bases: 5. The CDR3 sequence is 15 residues long. The CDR3 loop is CASSHRGQGDTEAFF. CDR3 DNA sequence: TGCGCCAGCAGCCACCGGGGACAGGGAGACACTGAAGCTTTCTTT.

For this clone: Other DNA sequences in this specimen translate into the identical CDR3. The chain uses TRBV7-2 and TRBJ1-5, with a weak D call TRBD1 (5 bases). Per the germline V gene, CDR1 is SGHTA and CDR2 is FQGNSA. CDR3 length equals 13 residues. V lost 2 bases and J 5 bases, leaving 7 bases between the germline ends. The CDR3 coding sequence is TGTGCCAGCAGCTTACAAGGGGATCAGCCCCAGCATTTT. Protein: CASSLQGDQPQHF.

This clone has only one observation. The gene calls are TRBV7-9 and TRBJ2-3, with 9 nucleotides matching TRBD2. J was trimmed by 3 bases and V by 5 bases; bases with no gene match: 6. Germline CDR1 reads SEHNR; CDR2 reads FQNEAQ (reference sequence). This CDR3 spans 15 amino acids. The CDR3 DNA reads TGTGCCAGCAGCCGTAGCGGGGGTGGGACAGATACGCAGTATTTT. It translates to CASSRSGGGTDTQYF.

This chain uses TRBV28 with TRBJ2-7, with 10 nucleotides matching TRBD1. The V segment lost 8 bases and the J segment 5 bases; nucleotides outside the gene matches: 9. The CDR3 sequence is 14 residues long. Germline V gives CDR1 MDHEN, CDR2 SYDVKM. The CDR3 protein is CASSTGTGANEQYF. CDR3 DNA: TGTGCCAGCTCGACCGGGACAGGGGCTAACGAGCAGTACTTC.

This chain connects TRBV7-2 to TRBJ2-5; 15 nucleotides agree with TRBD2. The CDR3 length is 15 residues. V dropped 5 bases and J dropped 4; count of bases not matched to a gene: 2. Germline lookup yields CDR1 SGHTA and CDR2 FQGNSA. This chain's CDR3 is CASSGTSGRSETQYF. The CDR3 DNA follows: TGTGCCAGCAGCGGGACTAGCGGGAGGTCAGAGACCCAGTACTTC.